This T cell receptor (beta chain) was sequenced during a study of control samples from healthy donors and cancer patients. The CDR3 is 14 amino acids. V shed 5 bases, J shed 0 bases, and the junction held 5 bases outside the gene matches. Germline V CDR1 and CDR2: SGHRS, YFSETQ. Generated by immunoSEQ multiplex PCR, the TCRdb table keeps only in-frame clones and is missing some. The data show about 80,000 clones, with about 79% seen just once and approximately 10% held by the top ten. The source is a man in his sixties with head and neck cancer. The sequenced sample was PBMCs. The J gene is TRBJ2-7, the V gene TRBV5-1; 7 bases agree with TRBD1. Here the CDR3 DNA reads TGCGCCAGCAGACGCCGGGACAGCTCCTACGAGCAGTACTTC. It yields the protein CASRRRDSSYEQYF.